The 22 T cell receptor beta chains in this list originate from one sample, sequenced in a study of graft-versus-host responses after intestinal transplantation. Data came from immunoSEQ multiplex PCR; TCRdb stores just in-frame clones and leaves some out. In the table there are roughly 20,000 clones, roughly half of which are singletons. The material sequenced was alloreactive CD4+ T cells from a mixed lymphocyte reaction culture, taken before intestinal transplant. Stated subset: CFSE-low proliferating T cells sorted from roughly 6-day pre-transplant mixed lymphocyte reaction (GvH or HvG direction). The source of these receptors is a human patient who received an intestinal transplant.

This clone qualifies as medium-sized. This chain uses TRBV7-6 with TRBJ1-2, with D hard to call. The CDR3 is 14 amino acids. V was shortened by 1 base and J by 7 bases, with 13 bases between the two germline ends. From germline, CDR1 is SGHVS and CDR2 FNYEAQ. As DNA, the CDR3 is TGTGCCAGCAGCTTAGGAGGACTTCTCTCTGGCTACACCTTC. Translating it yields CASSLGGLLSGYTF.

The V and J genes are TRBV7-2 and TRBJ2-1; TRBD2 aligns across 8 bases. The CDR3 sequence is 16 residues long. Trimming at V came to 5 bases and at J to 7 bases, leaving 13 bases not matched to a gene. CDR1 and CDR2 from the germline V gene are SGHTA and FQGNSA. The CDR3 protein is CASSQTPGGRGNEQFF. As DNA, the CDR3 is TGTGCCAGCAGCCAGACCCCGGGGGGGCGTGGGAATGAGCAGTTCTTC.

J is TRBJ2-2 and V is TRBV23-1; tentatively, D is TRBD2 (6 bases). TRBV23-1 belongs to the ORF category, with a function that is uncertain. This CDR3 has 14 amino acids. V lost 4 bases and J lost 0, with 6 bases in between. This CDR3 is CASSRLANTGELFF. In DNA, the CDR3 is TGCGCCAGCAGTCGACTAGCGAACACCGGGGAGCTGTTTTTT.

DNA for the CDR3: TGTGCCAGTAGTATAGGCCCCCACGACGGGTCGTATAATTCACCCCTCCACTTT. It is translated as CASSIGPHDGSYNSPLHF. The chain is built from TRBV19 and TRBJ1-6; D uncertain. CDR3 length equals 18 residues. Trimming stripped 1 base from V and 4 bases from J, with 17 bases between. Germline V gene lookup returns CDR1 LNHDA and CDR2 SQIVND (reference sequence).

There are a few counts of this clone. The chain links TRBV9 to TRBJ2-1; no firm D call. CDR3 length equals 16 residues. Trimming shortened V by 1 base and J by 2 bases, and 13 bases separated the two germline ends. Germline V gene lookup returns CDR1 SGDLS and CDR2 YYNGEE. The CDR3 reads CASSVQGQVAYNEQFF. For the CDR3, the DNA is TGTGCCAGCAGCGTACAAGGTCAGGTAGCCTACAATGAGCAGTTCTTC.

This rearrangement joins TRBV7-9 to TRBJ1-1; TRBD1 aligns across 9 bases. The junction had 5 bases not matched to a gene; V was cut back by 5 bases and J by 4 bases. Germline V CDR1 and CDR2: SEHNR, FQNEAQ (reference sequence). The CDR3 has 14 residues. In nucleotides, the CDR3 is TGTGCCAGCAGCCGATTGACAGGGGGCACTGAAGCTTTCTTT. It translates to CASSRLTGGTEAFF.

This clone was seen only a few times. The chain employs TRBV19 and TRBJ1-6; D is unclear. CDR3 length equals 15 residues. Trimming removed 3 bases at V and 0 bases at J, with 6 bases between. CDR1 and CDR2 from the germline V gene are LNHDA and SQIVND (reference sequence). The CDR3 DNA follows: TGTGCCAGTAGTATGGGCAGCTCCTATAATTCACCCCTCCACTTT. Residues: CASSMGSSYNSPLHF.

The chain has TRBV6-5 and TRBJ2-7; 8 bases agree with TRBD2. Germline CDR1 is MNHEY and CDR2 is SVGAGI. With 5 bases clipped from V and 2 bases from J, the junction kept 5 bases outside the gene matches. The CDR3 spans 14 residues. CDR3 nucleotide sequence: TGTGCCAGCAGTGGACGGGGGGGCCCCTACGAGCAGTACTTC. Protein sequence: CASSGRGGPYEQYF.

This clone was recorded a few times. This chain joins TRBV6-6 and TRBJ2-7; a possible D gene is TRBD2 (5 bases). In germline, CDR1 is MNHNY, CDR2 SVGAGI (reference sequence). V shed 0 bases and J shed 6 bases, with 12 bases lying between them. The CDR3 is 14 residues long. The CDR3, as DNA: TGTGCCAGCAGTTACTCAGTTAACGGGGTCGAGCAGTACTTC. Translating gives CASSYSVNGVEQYF.

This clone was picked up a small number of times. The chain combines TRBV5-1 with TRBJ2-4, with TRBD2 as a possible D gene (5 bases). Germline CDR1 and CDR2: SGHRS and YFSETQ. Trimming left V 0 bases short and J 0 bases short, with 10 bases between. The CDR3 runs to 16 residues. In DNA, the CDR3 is TGCGCCAGCAGCTTGGCGGCCGGACTAGCCAAAAACATTCAGTACTTC. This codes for CASSLAAGLAKNIQYF. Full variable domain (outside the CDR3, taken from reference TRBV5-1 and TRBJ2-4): KAGVTQTPRYLIKTRGQQVTLSCSPISGHRSVSWYQQTPGQGLQFLFEYFSETQRNKGNFPGRFSGRQFSNSRSEMNVSTLELGDSALYLCASSLAAGLAKNIQYFGAGTRLSVL.

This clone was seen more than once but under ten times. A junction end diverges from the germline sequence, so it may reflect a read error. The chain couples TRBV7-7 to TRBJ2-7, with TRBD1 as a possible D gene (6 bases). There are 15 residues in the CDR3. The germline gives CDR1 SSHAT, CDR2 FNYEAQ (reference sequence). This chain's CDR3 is CASSLLPTGGGEQYF. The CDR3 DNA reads TGTGCTAGCAGCTTACTGCCGACAGGAGGCGGCGAGCAGTACTTC.

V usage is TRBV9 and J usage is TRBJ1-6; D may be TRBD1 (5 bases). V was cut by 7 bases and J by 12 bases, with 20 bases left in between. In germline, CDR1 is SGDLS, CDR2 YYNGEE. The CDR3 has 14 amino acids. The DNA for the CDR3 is TGTGCCAGCGGACATCCAGGGTATCAGGGACCCCTCCACTTT. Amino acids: CASGHPGYQGPLHF.

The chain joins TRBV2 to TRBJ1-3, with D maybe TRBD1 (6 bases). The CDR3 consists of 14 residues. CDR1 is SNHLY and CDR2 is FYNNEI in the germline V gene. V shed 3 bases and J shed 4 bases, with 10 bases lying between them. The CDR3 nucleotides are TGTGCCAGCAGTGATGGGACACCCGGAAACACCATATATTTT. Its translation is CASSDGTPGNTIYF. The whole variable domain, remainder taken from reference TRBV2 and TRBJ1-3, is EPEVTQTPSHQVTQMGQEVILRCVPISNHLYFYWYRQILGQKVEFLVSFYNNEISEKSEIFDDQFSVERPDGSNFTLKIRSTKLEDSAMYFCASSDGTPGNTIYFGEGSWLTVV.

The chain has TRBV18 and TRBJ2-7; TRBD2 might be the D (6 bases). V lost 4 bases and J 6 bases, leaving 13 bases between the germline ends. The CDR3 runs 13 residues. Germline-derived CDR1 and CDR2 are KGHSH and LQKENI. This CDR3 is CASSQVLRGEQYF. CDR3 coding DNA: TGTGCCAGCTCACAGGTCTTGCGGGGCGAGCAGTACTTC.

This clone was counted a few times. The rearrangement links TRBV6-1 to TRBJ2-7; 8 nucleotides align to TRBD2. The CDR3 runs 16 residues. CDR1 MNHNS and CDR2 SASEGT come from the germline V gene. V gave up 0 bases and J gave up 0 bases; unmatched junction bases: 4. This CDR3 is CASSEAASGSSYEQYF. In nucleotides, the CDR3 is TGTGCCAGCAGTGAAGCGGCTAGCGGGTCCTCCTACGAGCAGTACTTC.

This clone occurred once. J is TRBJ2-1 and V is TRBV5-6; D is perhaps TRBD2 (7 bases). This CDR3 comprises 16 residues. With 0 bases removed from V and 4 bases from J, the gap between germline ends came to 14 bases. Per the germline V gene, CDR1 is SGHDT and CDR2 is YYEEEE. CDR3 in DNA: TGTGCCAGCAGCTTGGTGGGGGGGGCCTTATACAATGAGCAGTTCTTC. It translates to CASSLVGGALYNEQFF.

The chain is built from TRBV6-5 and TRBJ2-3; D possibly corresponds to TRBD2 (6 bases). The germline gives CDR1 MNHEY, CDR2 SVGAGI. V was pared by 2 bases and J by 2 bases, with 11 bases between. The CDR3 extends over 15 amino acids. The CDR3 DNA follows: TGTGCCAGCAGTTACAACGGGGGTTCCACAGATACGCAGTATTTT. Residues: CASSYNGGSTDTQYF.

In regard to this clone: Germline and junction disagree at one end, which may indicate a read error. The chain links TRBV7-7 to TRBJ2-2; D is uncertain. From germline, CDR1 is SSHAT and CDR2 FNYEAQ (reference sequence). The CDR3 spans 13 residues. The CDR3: CASSLGPPGELFF. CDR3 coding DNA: TGTGCTAGCAGCTTAGGGCCCCCCGGGGAGCTGTTTTTT.

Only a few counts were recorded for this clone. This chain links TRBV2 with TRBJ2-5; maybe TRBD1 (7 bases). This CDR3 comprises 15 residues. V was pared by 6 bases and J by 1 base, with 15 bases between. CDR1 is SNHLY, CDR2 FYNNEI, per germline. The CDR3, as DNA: TGTGCCAGCAGCCAGGCGGGGACAGTCCAAGAGACCCAGTACTTC. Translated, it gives CASSQAGTVQETQYF.

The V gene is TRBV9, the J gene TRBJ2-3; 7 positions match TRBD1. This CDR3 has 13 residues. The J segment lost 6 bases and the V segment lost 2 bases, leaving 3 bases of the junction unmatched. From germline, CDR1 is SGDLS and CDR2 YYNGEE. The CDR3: CASSVQGDDTQYF. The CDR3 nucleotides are TGTGCCAGCAGCGTTCAGGGGGACGATACGCAGTATTTT.

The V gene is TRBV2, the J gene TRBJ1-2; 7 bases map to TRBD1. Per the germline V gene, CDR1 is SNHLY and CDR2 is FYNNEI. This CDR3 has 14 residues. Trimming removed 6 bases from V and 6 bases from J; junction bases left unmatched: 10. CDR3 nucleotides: TGTGCCAGCAGCCGTACAGGGGCCTTGAATGGCTACACCTTC. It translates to CASSRTGALNGYTF.

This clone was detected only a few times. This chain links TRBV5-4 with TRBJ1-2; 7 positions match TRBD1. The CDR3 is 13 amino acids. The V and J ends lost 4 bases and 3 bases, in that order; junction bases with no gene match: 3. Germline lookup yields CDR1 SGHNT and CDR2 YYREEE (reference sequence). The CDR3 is CASSAGQHYGYTF. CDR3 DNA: TGTGCCAGCAGCGCGGGACAGCACTATGGCTACACCTTC.